Listed below are T cell receptor beta chains from one sample, sequenced in a study of T cells in Graves' hyperthyroidism and ophthalmopathy. TCRdb passed the multiplex PCR reads through MiXCR, listing each CDR3 protein once. The table lists hundreds of thousands of distinct CDR3 sequences, around 13% of them singletons, with 9.5% to 15% in the top ten. Sequencing was carried out using blood. These receptors were obtained from a woman aged 50 to 65 with Graves' ophthalmopathy. Each CDR3 is given with its conserved first and last residue. Fields, in order: V gene, clone size, J gene, D gene, CDR3 protein, CDR3 DNA. A D gene is named only where the DNA matches it firmly. A row's size may be missing; if present it is once, few, many or a size class.

TRBV6-1	few	TRBJ2-4	TRBD1	CASSKMTGGRFGAKNIQYF	TGTGCCAGCAGCAAGATGACAGGGGGGAGATTTGGGGCCAAAAACATTCAGTACTTC
TRBV9	-	TRBJ1-6	-	CASSVVADDNSPLHF	TGTGCCAGCAGCGTAGTGGCAGACGATAATTCACCCCTCCACTTT
TRBV19	-	TRBJ2-1	TRBD2	CASSIVSGTSFNEQFF	TGTGCCAGTAGTATAGTATCGGGGACTAGCTTTAATGAGCAGTTCTTC
TRBV24-1	many	TRBJ1-5	-	CATSDYREGVNQPQHF	TGTGCCACCAGTGATTACAGGGAGGGGGTCAATCAGCCCCAGCATTTT
TRBV12-3/TRBV12-4	many	TRBJ2-5	-	CASRPGTQETQYF	TGTGCCAGCAGACCCGGGACCCAAGAGACCCAGTACTTC
TRBV20-1	-	TRBJ1-3	-	CSAKDRTKNTIYF	TGCAGTGCTAAGGACAGAACTAAAAACACCATATATTTT
TRBV19	-	TRBJ2-7	-	CASSIGGSAYEQYF	TGTGCCAGTAGTATAGGAGGGAGTGCCTACGAGCAGTACTTC
TRBV4-2	-	TRBJ1-2	-	CASSQVVSGTTKSYGYTF	TGTGCCAGCAGCCAAGTTGTCAGTGGGACGACGAAATCCTATGGCTACACCTTC
TRBV2	many	TRBJ1-4	-	CASSDAGSEKLFF	TGTGCCAGCAGTGACGCGGGAAGTGAAAAACTGTTTTTT
TRBV20-1	-	TRBJ2-5	-	CSATYPAGGTQETQYF	TGCAGTGCTACATACCCAGCAGGGGGGACCCAAGAGACCCAGTACTTC
TRBV10-3	many	TRBJ1-5	TRBD1	CAISDTGQGRQPQHF	TGTGCCATCAGTGATACAGGACAGGGGAGGCAGCCCCAGCATTTT
TRBV28	many	TRBJ2-1	-	CASSSFRNEQFF	TGTGCCAGCAGTTCATTCAGGAATGAGCAGTTCTTC
TRBV12-3/TRBV12-4	many	TRBJ2-1	-	CASSLYPGHEQFF	TGTGCCAGCAGTTTATACCCGGGGCATGAGCAGTTCTTC
TRBV3-1	-	TRBJ2-3	-	CASSPPPHFTQYF	TGTGCCAGCAGCCCCCCACCCCACTTTACGCAGTATTTT
TRBV3-1	many	TRBJ2-5	TRBD1	CASSQVRTGAGKTQYF	TGTGCCAGCAGCCAAGTTCGGACAGGAGCAGGAAAGACCCAGTACTTC
TRBV2	many	TRBJ2-1	-	CASSDLNEQFF	TGTGCCAGCAGTGACCTAAATGAGCAGTTCTTC
TRBV12-3/TRBV12-4	many	TRBJ2-3	TRBD2	CASSRGLAGPAGDTQYF	TGTGCCAGCAGCAGGGGACTAGCGGGTCCGGCGGGAGATACGCAGTATTTT
TRBV12-3/TRBV12-4	many	TRBJ2-7	-	CASSLAGRVEQYF	TGTGCCAGCAGTTTAGCGGGAAGGGTCGAGCAGTACTTC
TRBV6-1	-	TRBJ2-7	TRBD2	CASLAGLSYEQYF	TGTGCCAGCCTAGCGGGACTCTCCTACGAGCAGTACTTC
TRBV19	-	TRBJ2-3	-	CASSTPWRDTDTQYF	TGTGCCAGTAGTACCCCCTGGCGAGACACAGATACGCAGTATTTT
TRBV5-1	many	TRBJ2-3	TRBD1	CASSLGTGGTDTQYF	TGTGCCAGCAGTTTGGGGACAGGGGGCACAGATACGCAGTATTTT
TRBV28	-	TRBJ2-1	TRBD2	CASIAGGNEQFF	TGTGCCAGTATTGCGGGAGGGAATGAGCAGTTCTTC
TRBV20-1	many	TRBJ1-1	TRBD1	CSAQDRGLTEAFF	TGCAGTGCCCAGGACAGGGGGCTTACTGAAGCTTTCTTT
TRBV6-5	few	TRBJ2-1	TRBD2	CASSYREALSDEQFF	TGTGCCAGCAGTTATCGGGAGGCCCTTTCGGATGAGCAGTTCTTC
TRBV7-3	many	TRBJ2-1	-	CASSPGGAGADEQFF	TGTGCCAGCAGCCCCGGAGGAGCGGGCGCAGATGAGCAGTTCTTC
TRBV7-9	many	TRBJ2-2	TRBD1	CASSPPPGQGVTGELFF	TGTGCCAGCAGCCCTCCCCCGGGACAGGGGGTCACCGGGGAGCTGTTTTTT
TRBV29-1	many	TRBJ2-5	-	CSVEGTPYQETQYF	TGCAGCGTTGAAGGGACACCCTACCAAGAGACCCAGTACTTC
TRBV5-6	many	TRBJ2-3	-	CASSLTRLEQYF	TGTGCCAGCAGCTTGACTAGGCTCGAGCAGTATTTT
TRBV19	few	TRBJ1-2	TRBD1	CASSLGTGLLLYGYTF	TGTGCCAGTAGTCTCGGGACAGGCCTCCTTCTCTATGGCTACACCTTC
TRBV7-9	few	TRBJ2-3	-	CASSAPRDTQYF	TGTGCCAGCAGCGCCCCTAGGGATACGCAGTATTTT
TRBV7-8	few	TRBJ1-5	-	CASSLARAPQPQHF	TGTGCCAGCAGCTTAGCTAGGGCTCCGCAGCCCCAGCATTTT
TRBV29-1	many	TRBJ1-3	TRBD1	CSVGTGVASGNTIYF	TGCAGCGTTGGAACAGGGGTAGCCTCTGGAAACACCATATATTTT
TRBV6-5	-	TRBJ1-2	-	CASSYSHRPANYGYTF	TGTGCCAGCAGTTACTCACATCGTCCAGCTAACTATGGCTACACCTTC
TRBV7-3	many	TRBJ1-1	-	CASSLSGNTEAFF	TGTGCCAGCAGCTTATCCGGGAACACTGAAGCTTTCTTT